This TCR beta chain comes out of a study of beta chain features in type 1 diabetes. Looking at the study overall: The number of sorted cells examined across all samples was around 110 million. Overall study findings and caveats: All four CD4+ subsets from Type 1 diabetes patients carried moderately but significantly shorter TCRB CDR3s. There was a possibility that cDNA sequencing over-represented cells with high TCR expression.

This clone was seen a few times. Its specificity is not known. Expressed TCRB transcripts were sequenced because the entire RNA isolate underwent reverse transcription. Assay used: immunoSEQ multiplex PCR; TCRdb lists only in-frame clones, some missing. The sample shows under 300,000 clones, over 11% of them seen only once. This TCR was sampled from a man younger than 45 with type 1 diabetes. Input material: naive CD4+ T cells from blood.

In DNA, the CDR3 is TGTGCCAGCAGTTCCCTAAGACTAGCGGGGCCCTACGAGCAGTACTTC. This translates into CASSSLRLAGPYEQYF. This chain connects TRBV6-5 to TRBJ2-7, with 11 bases matching TRBD2. Germline CDR1 reads MNHEY; CDR2 reads SVGAGI. The CDR3 loop spans 16 amino acids. The J segment lost 2 bases and the V segment lost 4 bases, leaving 7 bases of the junction unmatched.